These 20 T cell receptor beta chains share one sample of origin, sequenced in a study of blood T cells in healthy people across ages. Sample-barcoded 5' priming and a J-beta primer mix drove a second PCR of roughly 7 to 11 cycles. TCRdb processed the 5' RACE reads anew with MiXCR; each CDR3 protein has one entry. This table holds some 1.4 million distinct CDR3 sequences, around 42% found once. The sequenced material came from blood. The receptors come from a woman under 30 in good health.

CDR3 nucleotides: TGTGCCAGCAGACCAGGGGGCGCTTGGAATGAGCAGTACTTC. It is translated as CASRPGGAWNEQYF. The chain recombines TRBV6-5 with TRBJ2-7; 8 bases map to TRBD1. V lost 6 bases and J lost 7; bases outside the gene matches: 11. CDR3 size: 14 residues. Germline V gene lookup returns CDR1 MNHEY and CDR2 SVGAGI.

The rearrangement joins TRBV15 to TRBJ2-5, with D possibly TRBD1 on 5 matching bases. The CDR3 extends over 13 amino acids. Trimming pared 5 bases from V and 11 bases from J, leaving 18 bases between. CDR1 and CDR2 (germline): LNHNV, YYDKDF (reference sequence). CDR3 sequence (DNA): TGTGCCACCAGCCTAGACAGTTTCAATGAGCAGTACTTC. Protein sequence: CATSLDSFNEQYF.

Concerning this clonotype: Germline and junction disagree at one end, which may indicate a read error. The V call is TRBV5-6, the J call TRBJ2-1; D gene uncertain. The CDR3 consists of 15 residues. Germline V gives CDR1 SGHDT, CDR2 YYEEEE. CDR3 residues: CASSTAILSQSEQFF. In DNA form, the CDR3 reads TGTGCCAGCAGCACGGCTATCCTAAGCCAGAGTGAGCAGTTCTTT.

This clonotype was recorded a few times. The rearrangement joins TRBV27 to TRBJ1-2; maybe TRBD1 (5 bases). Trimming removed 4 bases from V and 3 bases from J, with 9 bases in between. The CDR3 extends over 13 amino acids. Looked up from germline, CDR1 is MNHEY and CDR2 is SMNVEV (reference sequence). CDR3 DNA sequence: TGTGCCAGCAGTTATGGCAGGGACTATGGCTACACCTTC. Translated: CASSYGRDYGYTF.

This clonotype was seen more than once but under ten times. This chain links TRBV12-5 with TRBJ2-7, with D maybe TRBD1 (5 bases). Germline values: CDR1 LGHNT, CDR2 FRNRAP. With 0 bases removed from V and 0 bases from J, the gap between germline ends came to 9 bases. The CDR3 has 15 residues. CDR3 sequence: CASGLVGAASYEQYF. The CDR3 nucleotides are TGTGCTAGTGGTTTGGTAGGGGCAGCCTCCTACGAGCAGTACTTC.

CDR3: CASSRQGMDTEAFF. The CDR3 bases are TGTGCCAGCAGCCGACAGGGAATGGACACTGAAGCTTTCTTT. The rearrangement joins TRBV12-3 or TRBV12-4 to TRBJ1-1; 7 nucleotides match TRBD1. Trimming took 6 bases from V and 3 from J; bases not matched to a gene: 7. The CDR3 is 14 amino acids.

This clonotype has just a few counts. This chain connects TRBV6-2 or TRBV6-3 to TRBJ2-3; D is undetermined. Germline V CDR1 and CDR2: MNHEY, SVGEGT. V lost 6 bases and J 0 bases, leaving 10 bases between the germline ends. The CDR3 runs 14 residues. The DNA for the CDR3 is TGTGCCAGCAGGCCGGTGACTAGCACAGATACGCAGTATTTT. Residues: CASRPVTSTDTQYF.

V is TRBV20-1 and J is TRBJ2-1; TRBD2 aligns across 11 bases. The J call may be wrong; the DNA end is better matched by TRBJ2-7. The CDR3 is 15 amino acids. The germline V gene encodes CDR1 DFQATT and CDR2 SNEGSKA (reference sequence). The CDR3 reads CSALAGGSSYNEQYF. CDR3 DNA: TGCAGTGCCCTAGCGGGGGGAAGCTCCTACAATGAGCAGTACTTC.

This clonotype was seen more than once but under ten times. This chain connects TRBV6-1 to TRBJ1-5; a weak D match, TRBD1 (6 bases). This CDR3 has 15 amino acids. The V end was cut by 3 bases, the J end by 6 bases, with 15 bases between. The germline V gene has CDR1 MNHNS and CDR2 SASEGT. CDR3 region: CASSESQGVGQPQHF. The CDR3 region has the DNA TGTGCCAGCAGTGAGTCACAGGGAGTCGGTCAGCCCCAGCATTTT.

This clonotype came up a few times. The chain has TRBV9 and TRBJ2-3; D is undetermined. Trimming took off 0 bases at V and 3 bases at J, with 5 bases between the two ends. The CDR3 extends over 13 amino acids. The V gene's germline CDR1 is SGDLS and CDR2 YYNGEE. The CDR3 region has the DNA TGTGCCAGCAGCGTAGGAGCTACAGATACGCAGTATTTT. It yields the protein CASSVGATDTQYF.

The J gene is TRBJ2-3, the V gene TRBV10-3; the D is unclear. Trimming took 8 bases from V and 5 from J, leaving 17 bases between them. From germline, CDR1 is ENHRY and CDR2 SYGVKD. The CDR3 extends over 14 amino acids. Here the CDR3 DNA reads TGTGCCATCTCGGACGAAACCTGGGGAGATACGCAGTATTTT. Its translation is CAISDETWGDTQYF.

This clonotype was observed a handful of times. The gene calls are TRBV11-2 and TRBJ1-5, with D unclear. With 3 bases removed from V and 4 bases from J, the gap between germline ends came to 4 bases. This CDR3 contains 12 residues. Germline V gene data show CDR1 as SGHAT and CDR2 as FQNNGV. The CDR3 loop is CASSFQNQPQHF. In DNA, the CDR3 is TGTGCCAGCAGCTTCCAAAATCAGCCCCAGCATTTT.

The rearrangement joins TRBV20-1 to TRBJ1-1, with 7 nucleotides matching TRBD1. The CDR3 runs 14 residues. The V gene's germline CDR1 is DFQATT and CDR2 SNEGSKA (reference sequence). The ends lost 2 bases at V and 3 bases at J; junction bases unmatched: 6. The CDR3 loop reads CSARPTGWDTEAFF. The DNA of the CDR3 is TGCAGTGCTAGACCGACAGGGTGGGACACTGAAGCTTTCTTT.

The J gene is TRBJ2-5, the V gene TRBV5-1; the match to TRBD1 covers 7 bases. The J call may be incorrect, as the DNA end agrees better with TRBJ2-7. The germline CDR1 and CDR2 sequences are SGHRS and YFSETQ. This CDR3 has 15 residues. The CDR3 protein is CASSPRQGVTYEQYF. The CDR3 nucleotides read TGCGCCAGCAGCCCCCGGCAGGGGGTAACCTACGAGCAGTACTTC.

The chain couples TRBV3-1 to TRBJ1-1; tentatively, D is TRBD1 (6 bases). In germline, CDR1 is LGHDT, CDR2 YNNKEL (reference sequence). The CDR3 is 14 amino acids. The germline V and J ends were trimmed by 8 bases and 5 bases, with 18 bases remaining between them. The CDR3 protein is CASRRQDLVTEAFF. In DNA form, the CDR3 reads TGTGCCAGCCGAAGACAGGACTTAGTGACTGAAGCTTTCTTT.

Here the CDR3 reads CSGKDRGNSPLHF. CDR3 DNA: TGCAGTGGGAAGGACAGGGGTAATTCACCCCTCCACTTT. The chain has TRBV20-1 and TRBJ1-6, with 9 nucleotides matching TRBD1. Germline CDR1 and CDR2: DFQATT and SNEGSKA (reference sequence). The CDR3 runs 13 residues. V was clipped by 7 bases and J by 6 bases; unmatched bases: 4.

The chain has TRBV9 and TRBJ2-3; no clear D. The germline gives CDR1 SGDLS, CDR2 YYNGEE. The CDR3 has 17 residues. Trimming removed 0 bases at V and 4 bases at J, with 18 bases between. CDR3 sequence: CASSVDGPPTMADTQYF. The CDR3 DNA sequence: TGTGCCAGCAGCGTAGATGGTCCACCCACGATGGCAGATACGCAGTATTTT.

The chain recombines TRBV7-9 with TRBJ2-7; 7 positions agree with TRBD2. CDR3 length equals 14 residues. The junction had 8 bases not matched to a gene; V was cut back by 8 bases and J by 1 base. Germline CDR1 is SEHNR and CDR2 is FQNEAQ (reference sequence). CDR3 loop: CASGGGGSSYEQYF. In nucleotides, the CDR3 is TGTGCCAGCGGGGGGGGAGGCTCATCCTACGAGCAGTACTTC.

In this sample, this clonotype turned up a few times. CDR3 amino acids: CASSPRRGTNYGYTF. For the CDR3, the DNA is TGTGCCAGCAGCCCCAGGCGGGGGACGAACTATGGCTACACCTTC. The chain joins TRBV13 to TRBJ1-2; a possible D gene is TRBD1 (5 bases). Trimming took off 5 bases at V and 2 bases at J, with 15 bases between the two ends. Per the germline V gene, CDR1 is PRHDT and CDR2 is FYEKMQ (reference sequence). The CDR3 loop spans 15 amino acids.

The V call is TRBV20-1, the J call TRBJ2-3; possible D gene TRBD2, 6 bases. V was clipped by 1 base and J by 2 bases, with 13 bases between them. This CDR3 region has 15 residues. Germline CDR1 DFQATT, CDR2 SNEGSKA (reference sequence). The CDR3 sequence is CSARGRGGYTDTQYF. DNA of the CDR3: TGCAGTGCTAGAGGTAGAGGAGGGTACACAGATACGCAGTATTTT.